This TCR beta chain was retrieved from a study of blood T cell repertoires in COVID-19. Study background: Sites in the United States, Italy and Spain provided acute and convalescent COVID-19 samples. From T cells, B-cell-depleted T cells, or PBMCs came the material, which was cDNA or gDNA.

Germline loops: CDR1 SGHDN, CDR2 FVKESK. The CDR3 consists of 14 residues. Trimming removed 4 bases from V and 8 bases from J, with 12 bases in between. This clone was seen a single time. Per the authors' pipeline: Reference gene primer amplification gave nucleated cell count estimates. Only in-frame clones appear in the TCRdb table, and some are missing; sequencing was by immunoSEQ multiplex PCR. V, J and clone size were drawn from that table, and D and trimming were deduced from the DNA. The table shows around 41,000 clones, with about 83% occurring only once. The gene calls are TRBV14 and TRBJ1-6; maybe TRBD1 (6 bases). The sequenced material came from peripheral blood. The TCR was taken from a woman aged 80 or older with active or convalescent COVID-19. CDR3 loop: CASSPEGHYSPLHF. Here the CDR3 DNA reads TGTGCCAGCAGCCCTGAGGGACACTATTCACCCCTCCACTTT.